The rows below give T cell receptor beta chains drawn from one sample of a study of blood T cells in healthy people across ages. TCRdb processed the 5' RACE reads anew with MiXCR; each CDR3 protein has one entry. Counted here are about 1,600,000 distinct CDR3 sequences, approximately 38% occurring once; the ten biggest clones make up roughly 8.2%. Input material: blood. The receptors were sampled from a woman under 30 in good health. Both conserved end residues are part of each CDR3. D genes are given only for firm matches. Clone size appears in some rows only: once, few, many, or a class for an expanded clone.

TRBJ2-2,.,.,TRBV20-1,CSARRGSGVGTGELFF,TGCAGTGCTAGAAGAGGGTCAGGGGTAGGCACCGGGGAGCTGTTTTTT
TRBJ1-4,few,.,TRBV5-1,CASSGGGVATNEKLFF,TGCGCCAGCAGCGGAGGAGGGGTCGCAACTAATGAAAAACTGTTTTTT
TRBJ1-2,.,TRBD1,TRBV12-3/TRBV12-4,CASSPPGTGLYGYTF,TGTGCCAGCAGTCCCCCCGGGACAGGGTTGTATGGCTACACCTTC
TRBJ2-1,few,.,TRBV20-1,CSARGLDRAGAGEQFF,TGCAGTGCTAGAGGTCTGGACAGGGCGGGGGCAGGTGAGCAGTTCTTC
TRBJ2-7,few,TRBD1,TRBV10-3,CAITGGSTDEQYF,TGTGCCATCACAGGGGGCTCCACTGACGAGCAGTACTTC
TRBJ1-5,few,TRBD1,TRBV20-1,CSALPGQGYPSNQPQHF,TGCAGTGCTCTACCGGGACAGGGGTACCCTAGCAATCAGCCCCAGCATTTT
TRBJ2-5,.,.,TRBV5-5,CASSLGTFGTGEQYF,TGTGCCAGCAGCTTGGGCACTTTTGGAACGGGGGAGCAGTACTTC
TRBJ1-2,.,.,TRBV7-9,CASSHDGTPPGLYTF,TGTGCCAGCAGCCACGATGGCACGCCCCCCGGGCTCTACACCTTC
TRBJ1-5,.,.,TRBV10-3,CAISDNRDNQPQHF,TGTGCCATCAGTGATAACAGGGACAATCAGCCCCAGCATTTT
TRBJ2-3,.,TRBD2,TRBV6-1,CASSVRAGGLQDTQYF,TGTGCCAGCAGTGTTCGGGCGGGGGGACTTCAAGATACGCAGTATTTT